A selection of T cell receptor beta chains follows, all from one sample in a study of shared clonotypes between healthy human individuals. Clones were sequenced by immunoSEQ multiplex PCR, and TCRdb holds only the in-frame ones, with some missing. This table holds around 610,000 clones, around 96% found once. The sample taken for sequencing was naive CD8+ T cells sorted from blood. These receptors were obtained from a woman under 40 in good health. CDR3s include the opening cysteine and the closing phenylalanine or tryptophan. The D gene is left open where the match is weak. Clone size, where shown, is once, few, many, or a class for clones that have expanded.

CATSGGRGGYEQYF	TGTGCCACCAGTGGAGGGAGGGGTGGGTACGAGCAGTACTTC	TRBV15	TRBJ2-7	NA	TRBD2
CASSRTGSRGNTIYF	TGTGCCAGCAGCCGGACAGGGTCCCGAGGAAACACCATATATTTT	TRBV7-9	TRBJ1-3	NA	TRBD1
CASRPRQGPSHEQYF	TGTGCCAGCAGGCCCCGACAGGGACCTAGTCACGAGCAGTACTTC	TRBV2	TRBJ2-7	NA	TRBD1
CASSQGGVDFF	TGTGCCAGCAGCCAAGGAGGGGTCGATTTCTTT	TRBV4-2	TRBJ1-1	once	NA
CASRGLAVTNTGELFF	TGTGCCAGCCGAGGACTAGCGGTCACGAACACCGGGGAGCTGTTTTTT	TRBV11-2	TRBJ2-2	NA	TRBD2
CASSFRGVQPQHF	TGTGCCAGCAGCTTTAGGGGGGTGCAGCCCCAGCATTTT	TRBV13	TRBJ1-5	NA	NA
CASSLELYQETQYF	TGTGCCAGCAGTTTGGAGCTTTACCAAGAGACCCAGTACTTC	TRBV28	TRBJ2-5	NA	NA
CASSLGTGNTEAFF	TGTGCCAGCAGCTTGGGGACAGGGAACACTGAAGCTTTCTTT	TRBV5-6	TRBJ1-1	NA	TRBD1
CASRNDRGESEKLFF	TGTGCCAGTAGAAACGACAGGGGTGAGAGTGAAAAACTGTTTTTT	TRBV19	TRBJ1-4	NA	TRBD1
CASSRQSAEQYF	TGTGCCAGCAGCAGGCAGTCGGCCGAGCAGTACTTC	TRBV13	TRBJ2-7	NA	NA
CAWSVFMASSNTGELFF	TGTGCCTGGAGTGTCTTTATGGCGAGTTCGAACACCGGGGAGCTGTTTTTT	TRBV30	TRBJ2-2	NA	NA
CASSFTGAHEQYF	TGTGCCAGCAGTTTTACAGGGGCCCACGAGCAGTACTTC	TRBV27	TRBJ2-7	NA	TRBD1
CASSQEESSYNEQFF	TGTGCCAGCAGCCAAGAAGAAAGCTCCTACAATGAGCAGTTCTTC	TRBV4-2	TRBJ2-1	once	NA
CASSENFGTGKETQYF	TGTGCCAGCAGTGAAAATTTCGGGACAGGGAAAGAGACCCAGTACTTC	TRBV6-1	TRBJ2-5	NA	TRBD1
CASTIATGDEQFF	TGTGCCAGCACCATCGCCACAGGGGATGAGCAGTTCTTC	TRBV27	TRBJ2-1	NA	TRBD1
CASSARTSGTLETQYF	TGTGCCAGCAGCGCCCGGACTAGCGGGACTCTGGAGACCCAGTACTTC	TRBV9	TRBJ2-5	NA	TRBD2
CASSLAGATDTQYF	TGTGCCAGCAGCTTAGCAGGGGCCACAGATACGCAGTATTTT	TRBV7-6	TRBJ2-3	NA	NA